These 13 T cell receptor beta chains came from one sample sequenced in a study of CD8+ T cells in alopecia areata. As the sequencing template, cDNA was produced by extracting RNA and reverse transcribing it. Sequenced by immunoSEQ multiplex PCR; TCRdb stores in-frame clones only, minus some. The sample holds about 120,000 clones, approximately 49% seen once. Sequencing was performed on CD8+ T cells sorted from blood, taken at week 0. These receptor sequences come from a human donor with alopecia areata.

The V call is TRBV6-5, the J call TRBJ1-5, with D unresolved. The germline CDR1 and CDR2 sequences are MNHEY and SVGAGI. The CDR3 consists of 15 residues. Trimming shortened V by 4 bases and J by 4 bases, and 14 bases separated the two germline ends. The CDR3 DNA sequence: TGTGCCAGCAGTTCCCTCCCTGTTGGGAATCAGCCCCAGCATTTT. This encodes CASSSLPVGNQPQHF.

This clone showed up just a few times. The CDR3 region has the DNA TGTGCCTGGACCCCTGGACCGGGGGGTCAGCCCCAGCATTTT. It yields the protein CAWTPGPGGQPQHF. V gene TRBV30 combines with J gene TRBJ1-5; possibly TRBD1 for D (5 bases). V lost 4 bases to trimming and J lost 6 bases, with 16 bases between them. The CDR3 covers 14 residues. The germline gives CDR1 GTSNPN, CDR2 SVGIG (reference sequence). The full variable domain, its missing parts supplied by reference TRBV30 and TRBJ1-5, is SQTIHQWPATLVQPVGSPLSLECTVEGTSNPNLYWYRQAAGRGLQLLFYSVGIGQISSEVPQNLSASRPQDRQFILSSKKLLLSDSGFYLCAWTPGPGGQPQHFGDGTRLSIL.

The J gene is TRBJ2-3, the V gene TRBV9; 7 bases fit TRBD2. The CDR3 extends over 16 amino acids. Germline V gene lookup returns CDR1 SGDLS and CDR2 YYNGEE. V shed 0 bases, J shed 4 bases, and the junction held 8 bases outside the gene matches. In nucleotides, the CDR3 is TGTGCCAGCAGCGTAGGATCCTCGGGGGGATCAGATACGCAGTATTTT. It codes for CASSVGSSGGSDTQYF.

This rearrangement joins TRBV13 to TRBJ1-1, with a weak D call TRBD1 (6 bases). This CDR3 has 14 amino acids. Germline loops: CDR1 PRHDT, CDR2 FYEKMQ (reference sequence). The ends were cut back, 4 bases at V and 3 bases at J, with 12 bases in the middle. The CDR3 DNA follows: TGTGCCAGCAGCTCGGGGGCGAGTCACACTGAAGCTTTCTTT. The encoded protein is CASSSGASHTEAFF.

This clone was seen only a few times. This sequence joins TRBV29-1 and TRBJ2-3, with D unresolved. This CDR3 comprises 11 residues. Germline-derived CDR1 and CDR2 are SQVTM and ANQGSEA. Between the trimmed V and J ends, which lost 5 bases and 6 bases, there was a span of 9 bases. CDR3 residues: CSVIIVDTQYF. DNA for the CDR3: TGCAGCGTTATAATAGTGGATACGCAGTATTTT.

V is TRBV6-6 and J is TRBJ2-7; D is possibly TRBD2 (7 bases). The germline CDR1 and CDR2 sequences are MNHNY and SVGAGI (reference sequence). The CDR3 spans 15 residues. Deletions cut 5 bases from V and 2 bases from J, with 16 bases between. The chain's CDR3 is CASSERGHPPYEQYF. DNA of the CDR3: TGTGCCAGCAGTGAGCGGGGACATCCTCCCTACGAGCAGTACTTC.

This sequence joins TRBV29-1 and TRBJ1-1; tentatively, D is TRBD1 (6 bases). CDR1 and CDR2 from the germline V gene are SQVTM and ANQGSEA. V shed 6 bases and J shed 11 bases, with 16 bases lying between them. The CDR3 is 11 residues long. The CDR3 DNA follows: TGCAGCGTCACGGAGTACAGGGAGGCTTTCTTT. Translation: CSVTEYREAFF.

Only one count was recorded for this clone. V is TRBV18 and J is TRBJ2-7; 7 nucleotides align to TRBD1. The CDR3 extends over 13 amino acids. Germline CDR1 and CDR2: KGHSH and LQKENI. The trim removed 3 bases at V and 3 bases at J, leaving 2 bases unmatched. The CDR3 is CASSPDRSYEQYF. CDR3 DNA: TGTGCCAGCTCACCGGACAGGAGCTACGAGCAGTACTTC.

The gene calls are TRBV27 and TRBJ2-3; D not resolved. In germline, CDR1 is MNHEY, CDR2 SMNVEV (reference sequence). Trimming shortened V by 6 bases and J by 7 bases, and 14 bases separated the two germline ends. CDR3 length equals 13 residues. DNA of the CDR3: TGTGCCAGCAGCTCGGAACGACGGAATACGCAGTATTTT. Amino acids: CASSSERRNTQYF.

The CDR3, as DNA: TGTGCCTGGAGTGACGACAGGCTTGGCACCGGGGAGCTGTTTTTT. This translates into CAWSDDRLGTGELFF. The gene calls are TRBV30 and TRBJ2-2; D might be TRBD1 (6 bases). V dropped 1 base and J dropped 4 bases, with 13 bases sitting between them. The germline gives CDR1 GTSNPN, CDR2 SVGIG (reference sequence). This CDR3 has 15 amino acids. The whole variable domain, remainder taken from reference TRBV30 and TRBJ2-2, is SQTIHQWPATLVQPVGSPLSLECTVEGTSNPNLYWYRQAAGRGLQLLFYSVGIGQISSEVPQNLSASRPQDRQFILSSKKLLLSDSGFYLCAWSDDRLGTGELFFGEGSRLTVL.

The CDR3 here is CAWSGRQYSVNQPQHF. DNA of the CDR3: TGTGCCTGGAGTGGGAGGCAGTATAGTGTCAATCAGCCCCAGCATTTT. The chain couples TRBV30 to TRBJ1-5; no clear D gene. V was pared by 1 base and J by 3 bases, with 16 bases between. The CDR3 runs to 16 residues. The germline gives CDR1 GTSNPN, CDR2 SVGIG (reference sequence).

V gene TRBV6-4 combines with J gene TRBJ2-3; 13 nucleotides align to TRBD2. CDR1 is MRHNA and CDR2 is SNTAGT in the germline V gene. V was clipped by 4 bases and J by 2 bases; unmatched bases: 3. The CDR3 contains 16 residues. In DNA form, the CDR3 reads TGTGCCAGCAGTGTAACTAGCGGGGGGGCCACAGATACGCAGTATTTT. This encodes CASSVTSGGATDTQYF.

This clone was seen a few times. The chain links TRBV14 to TRBJ1-1, with a tentative D call TRBD1 (5 bases). CDR3 length: 13 residues. Trimming cost V 3 bases and J 6 bases, with 11 bases left between them. Germline loops: CDR1 SGHDN, CDR2 FVKESK. CDR3 in DNA: TGTGCCAGCAGCCACATCTTAGGGGCTGAAGCTTTCTTT. This sequence encodes CASSHILGAEAFF.